The 3 T cell receptor beta chains presented below share a single source sample, sequenced in a study of T cell responses to AZD1222 COVID-19 vaccine. Generated by immunoSEQ multiplex PCR, the TCRdb table keeps only in-frame clones and is missing some. The sample shows about 30,000 clones, roughly 92% of them seen only once. Sequences were derived from peripheral blood, sampled on day 0 of AZD1222 vaccination. The receptor source for this set is an adult in good health.

This rearrangement joins TRBV11-2 to TRBJ1-6, with TRBD1 identical over 8 bases. V was pared by 6 bases and J by 7 bases, with 8 bases of the junction left unmatched. The CDR3 has 15 amino acids. Per germline, CDR1 SGHAT and CDR2 FQNNGV. The CDR3 nucleotides read TGTGCCAGCAGTTTGCAGGGGGCAGGGAATTCACCCCTCCACTTT. As protein: CASSLQGAGNSPLHF.

This chain uses TRBV6-2 or TRBV6-3 with TRBJ2-3; 10 nucleotides agree with TRBD2. Germline CDR1 MNHEY, CDR2 SVGEGT. The CDR3 runs to 17 residues. V lost 2 bases to trimming and J lost 6 bases; unmatched junction nucleotides: 11. CDR3 protein: CASSYTPAGGPEDTQYF. The CDR3 DNA sequence: TGTGCCAGCAGTTACACCCCAGCGGGGGGGCCGGAGGATACGCAGTATTTT.

This sequence joins TRBV7-2 and TRBJ1-2; 7 bases map to TRBD1. The CDR3 runs 13 residues. Germline V gives CDR1 SGHTA, CDR2 FQGNSA. V was pared by 6 bases and J by 7 bases, with 8 bases of the junction left unmatched. This chain's CDR3 is CASSPDRISGYTF. The CDR3 coding sequence is TGTGCCAGCAGTCCGGACAGGATTAGTGGCTACACCTTC.